A single sample is the source of the 19 T cell receptor beta chains below, sequenced in a study of T cell responses to AZD1222 COVID-19 vaccine. Clones were sequenced by immunoSEQ multiplex PCR, and TCRdb holds only the in-frame ones, with some missing. The table lists some 130,000 clones, roughly 93% of them singletons. Sequences were derived from peripheral blood, sampled 28 days after the second AZD1222 dose. The receptors were gathered from an adult who received the AZD1222 COVID-19 vaccine.

This chain uses TRBV7-9 with TRBJ2-5; the match to TRBD2 covers 12 bases. The CDR3 is 17 amino acids. The J segment lost 5 bases and the V segment lost 6 bases, leaving 13 bases of the junction unmatched. Germline V gives CDR1 SEHNR, CDR2 FQNEAQ (reference sequence). The CDR3 DNA reads as TGTGCCAGCAGGCCCTTTCTAGCGGGAGGGCTTCGTGAGACCCAGTACTTC. It translates to CASRPFLAGGLRETQYF. Based on the CDR3 plus reference TRBV7-9 and TRBJ2-5, the full variable domain is DTGVSQNPRHKITKRGQNVTFRCDPISEHNRLYWYRQTLGQGPEFLTYFQNEAQLEKSRLLSDRFSAERPKGSFSTLEIQRTEQGDSAMYLCASRPFLAGGLRETQYFGPGTRLLVL.

The chain combines TRBV7-3 with TRBJ2-7; 14 bases agree with TRBD2. This CDR3 spans 16 amino acids. Germline lookup yields CDR1 SGHTA and CDR2 FQGTGA. The V gene end was trimmed by 5 bases and the J gene end by 7 bases; junction bases not matched to a gene: 10. CDR3: CASSPRGTSGSGEQYF. The CDR3 DNA reads as TGTGCCAGCAGCCCGCGAGGGACTAGCGGGAGTGGGGAGCAGTACTTC.

This chain connects TRBV12-2 to TRBJ2-5; TRBD2 is taken as the D call from the table, unchecked against the DNA. TRBV12-2 is recorded as a pseudogene. This CDR3 is built from 19 residues. The CDR3, as DNA: TGTGCAAGTCGCTTAGGTCGAGGGCTAGCGGGAGGGTTCCAAGAGACCCAGTACTTC. As protein: CASRLGRGLAGGFQETQYF.

In its sample, this clone was seen once. At one end the junction does not follow the germline gene, possibly because of a read error. This chain links TRBV30 with TRBJ1-2; D unresolved. Per the germline V gene, CDR1 is GTSNPN and CDR2 is SVGIG (reference sequence). This CDR3 is 12 amino acids long. The DNA for the CDR3 is TGTGTCTGGAAACTCAATCTGGGGGGCTACACCTTC. Protein: CVWKLNLGGYTF.

This clone was found a few times. This rearrangement joins TRBV19 to TRBJ1-1, with D uncertain. Trimming left V 8 bases short and J 4 bases short, with 11 bases between. The CDR3 consists of 12 residues. Looked up from germline, CDR1 is LNHDA and CDR2 is SQIVND (reference sequence). The DNA of the CDR3 is TGTGCCAGTTGGGATTTCGGCACTGAAGCTTTCTTT. This encodes CASWDFGTEAFF.

This clone was observed a handful of times. The chain employs TRBV5-5 and TRBJ2-2; 10 bases match TRBD2. The CDR3 spans 15 residues. Germline loops: CDR1 SGHKS, CDR2 YYEKEE (reference sequence). J lost 4 bases, V lost 6 bases, and 6 bases had no gene match. DNA for the CDR3: TGTGCCAGCACCCAGCGGGAGGGGAGCACCGGGGAGCTGTTTTTT. Encoded protein: CASTQREGSTGELFF.

The chain employs TRBV6-5 and TRBJ2-6; D tentatively fits TRBD1 or TRBD2 (5 bases each). The CDR3 length is 12 residues. Germline assignment: CDR1 MNHEY and CDR2 SVGAGI. Trimming cost V 0 bases and J 18 bases, with 12 bases left between them. CDR3 DNA sequence: TGTGCCAGCAGTTACTCGGGCACGGGGCAGACTTTC. Amino acid sequence: CASSYSGTGQTF.

The sample holds a few counts of this clone. The rearrangement joins TRBV10-2 to TRBJ1-4; D unresolved. With 2 bases removed from V and 7 bases from J, the gap between germline ends came to 5 bases. The germline CDR1 and CDR2 sequences are WSHSY and SAAADI. The CDR3 runs to 12 residues. DNA of the CDR3: TGCGCCAGCAGTGAGGGCGGTGAAAAACTGTTTTTT. Amino acids: CASSEGGEKLFF.

J is TRBJ1-5 and V is TRBV5-1; 7 bases line up with TRBD1. In germline, CDR1 is SGHRS, CDR2 YFSETQ. The CDR3 covers 15 residues. V gave up 0 bases and J gave up 6 bases; unmatched junction bases: 6. The DNA of the CDR3 is TGCGCCAGCAGCTTGGGGGACAGTTTCTTTCAGCCCCAGCATTTT. It encodes CASSLGDSFFQPQHF.

This sequence joins TRBV6-5 and TRBJ1-6; D uncertain. The CDR3 sequence is 15 residues long. Trimming shortened V by 0 bases and J by 7 bases, and 10 bases separated the two germline ends. CDR1 and CDR2 from the germline V gene are MNHEY and SVGAGI. CDR3 DNA: TGTGCCAGCAGTTACTCATCGGGCCTCAATTCACCCCTCCACTTT. Translation: CASSYSSGLNSPLHF.

The chain is built from TRBV5-4 and TRBJ1-1, with D maybe TRBD1 (6 bases). CDR3 length: 13 amino acids. Germline lookup yields CDR1 SGHNT and CDR2 YYREEE (reference sequence). The germline V and J ends were trimmed by 4 bases and 1 base, with 8 bases remaining between them. The CDR3 sequence: CASSRDKNTEAFF. The DNA for the CDR3 is TGTGCCAGCAGCCGGGACAAGAACACTGAAGCTTTCTTT.

The chain links TRBV24-1 to TRBJ2-1; D is possibly TRBD1 (6 bases). The ends were cut back, 2 bases at V and 8 bases at J, with 15 bases in the middle. The germline CDR1 and CDR2 sequences are KGHDR and SFDVKD. The CDR3 has 15 amino acids. CDR3 DNA: TGTGCCACCAGTGATTCCCGGACAGACGGGTATGAGCAGTTCTTC. It codes for CATSDSRTDGYEQFF.

J is TRBJ1-1 and V is TRBV19; unclear D gene. This CDR3 contains 13 residues. Germline values: CDR1 LNHDA, CDR2 SQIVND (reference sequence). The V and J ends lost 2 bases and 0 bases respectively, with 4 bases between them. The CDR3 region has the DNA TGTGCCAGTAGTATAACTCTGAACACTGAAGCTTTCTTT. Amino acids: CASSITLNTEAFF.

This CDR3 reads CASSPQGWDYEQYF. CDR3 nucleotides: TGTGCCAGCAGTCCTCAGGGCTGGGACTACGAGCAGTACTTC. The rearrangement links TRBV27 to TRBJ2-7; D may be TRBD1 (5 bases). The CDR3 contains 14 residues. CDR1 is MNHEY, CDR2 SMNVEV, per germline (reference sequence). V dropped 5 bases and J dropped 3 bases, with 14 bases sitting between them.

The chain links TRBV5-6 to TRBJ2-2; possibly TRBD1 or TRBD2 for D (5 bases each). Germline V CDR1 and CDR2: SGHDT, YYEEEE. V shed 1 base and J shed 6 bases, with 19 bases lying between them. The CDR3 is made up of 17 amino acids. The CDR3 loop is CASSLSQDSQSSGELFF. The CDR3 bases are TGTGCCAGCAGCTTGTCACAGGACTCCCAAAGCTCCGGGGAGCTGTTTTTT.

CDR3 nucleotide sequence: TGTGCCAGTAGTATCGGGACTAGCGGGAGTGGTGAGCAGTTCTTC. Translating it yields CASSIGTSGSGEQFF. This chain links TRBV19 with TRBJ2-1; 14 nucleotides match TRBD2. With V trimmed by 3 bases and J by 9 bases, 4 bases remained unmatched. In germline, CDR1 is LNHDA, CDR2 SQIVND (reference sequence). The CDR3 has 15 residues.

The chain has TRBV20-1 and TRBJ2-4; tentative D call: TRBD1 (6 bases). Looked up from germline, CDR1 is DFQATT and CDR2 is SNEGSKA (reference sequence). The CDR3 sequence is 11 residues long. The V and J ends lost 8 bases and 9 bases respectively, with 14 bases between them. The CDR3 region is CSTDRTTIQYF. The CDR3 DNA reads TGCAGTACAGACAGGACAACCATTCAGTACTTC.

The DNA of the CDR3 is TGTGCCAGCAGTCCAGGGTGGAGAAGCTCTGGAAACACCATATATTTT. This codes for CASSPGWRSSGNTIYF. The chain joins TRBV2 to TRBJ1-3; possible D gene TRBD1, 5 bases. The CDR3 runs to 16 residues. The germline V gene has CDR1 SNHLY and CDR2 FYNNEI. Trimming took off 5 bases at V and 0 bases at J, with 14 bases between the two ends.

The chain is built from TRBV11-1 and TRBJ1-1; a weak D match, TRBD1 (5 bases). The CDR3 runs 13 residues. Trimming stripped 3 bases from V and 8 bases from J, with 13 bases between. CDR1 is SGHAT and CDR2 is FQDESV in the germline V gene (reference sequence). The CDR3 sequence: CASSFFRGSEAFF. The CDR3 DNA is TGTGCCAGCAGCTTTTTTCGGGGGTCAGAAGCTTTCTTT.